Below, 14 T cell receptor beta chains from the same sample are listed, as sequenced in a study of blood T cells in healthy people across ages. PCR was performed a second time for about 7 to 11 cycles using a sample-barcoded 5' primer and a J-beta primer mix. MiXCR, run by TCRdb on the 5' RACE reads, gives a single entry per CDR3 protein. Counted here are around 1,000,000 distinct CDR3 sequences, under 40% occurring once; the ten biggest clones make up approximately 14%. The sequencing input was blood. Receptors originate from a man in his late teens or twenties in good health.

The chain employs TRBV2 and TRBJ1-2, with 7 bases fitting TRBD1. The J segment lost 4 bases and the V segment lost 10 bases, leaving 12 bases of the junction unmatched. There are 14 residues in the CDR3. Germline CDR1 is SNHLY and CDR2 is FYNNEI. CDR3 DNA: TGTGCCAACGCAAATTCAACAGGGGTCTATGGCTACACCTTC. This translates into CANANSTGVYGYTF.

In this sample, this clonotype turned up a few times. This chain links TRBV12-3 or TRBV12-4 with TRBJ2-3; 8 bases are shared with TRBD2. CDR3 length equals 18 residues. The J segment lost 2 bases and the V segment lost 1 base, leaving 11 bases of the junction unmatched. The CDR3 coding sequence is TGTGCCAGCAGTTTAGTATTTGGACTAGCCTTTTCCACAGATACGCAGTATTTT. Translated, it gives CASSLVFGLAFSTDTQYF.

This chain connects TRBV20-1 to TRBJ2-3; 9 nucleotides align to TRBD2. This CDR3 is 16 amino acids long. Germline CDR1 and CDR2: DFQATT and SNEGSKA (reference sequence). V was clipped by 5 bases and J by 2 bases; unmatched bases: 11. The chain's CDR3 is CSADAWLAGPTDTQYF. CDR3 DNA sequence: TGCAGTGCTGACGCCTGGCTAGCGGGGCCCACAGATACGCAGTATTTT.

This clonotype occurred a few times. This chain uses TRBV7-9 with TRBJ1-4; D gene ambiguous. Germline V gene sequence: CDR1 SEHNR, CDR2 FQNEAQ (reference sequence). This CDR3 spans 15 amino acids. The V end was cut by 1 base, the J end by 2 bases, with 8 bases between. As DNA, the CDR3 is TGTGCCAGCAGCTTAGGTTTGCAGACTAATGAAAAACTGTTTTTT. Its protein product is CASSLGLQTNEKLFF.

The chain combines TRBV20-1 with TRBJ1-3; 7 nucleotides match TRBD1. V lost 6 bases and J lost 3; bases outside the gene matches: 8. The CDR3 runs 14 residues. Germline V gene lookup returns CDR1 DFQATT and CDR2 SNEGSKA (reference sequence). CDR3 region: CSARDSVGGNTIYF. The DNA of the CDR3 is TGCAGTGCGCGGGACAGTGTGGGTGGAAACACCATATATTTT.

The chain links TRBV4-3 to TRBJ2-7; D is possibly TRBD1 or TRBD2 (5 bases each). TRBJ2-5 matches the DNA end more closely, so the J call is doubtful. The CDR3 totals 17 residues. Germline V gives CDR1 LGHNA, CDR2 YSLEER. The chain's CDR3 is CASSQDPSGALGQTQYF. CDR3 in DNA: TGCGCCAGCAGCCAAGATCCATCCGGGGCCTTAGGTCAGACCCAGTACTTC.

The chain uses TRBV20-1 and TRBJ2-2; 7 positions match TRBD1. Germline V gives CDR1 DFQATT, CDR2 SNEGSKA (reference sequence). The CDR3 spans 15 residues. V shed 5 bases, J shed 7 bases, and the junction held 13 bases outside the gene matches. The CDR3 protein is CSAEETQGRGGELFF. CDR3 coding DNA: TGCAGTGCTGAAGAAACACAGGGGAGAGGCGGGGAGCTGTTTTTT.

This clonotype showed up just once. The chain employs TRBV25-1 and TRBJ1-1; weak D call: TRBD1 (6 bases). This CDR3 has 13 residues. Germline loops: CDR1 MGHDK, CDR2 SYGVNS. Deletions cut 6 bases from V and 3 bases from J, with 11 bases between. The CDR3 here is CASRDGGYTEAFF. Written as DNA, the CDR3 is TGTGCCAGCAGGGACGGGGGCTACACTGAAGCTTTCTTT.

The chain carries TRBV7-8 and TRBJ1-6, with 12 bases aligning to TRBD1. Germline values: CDR1 SGHVS, CDR2 FQNEAQ. Trimming at V came to 5 bases and at J to 4 bases, leaving 6 bases not matched to a gene. This CDR3 has 17 residues. CDR3 coding DNA: TGTGCCAGCAGCGCCCGGGACAGGGGGCATTATAATTCACCCCTCCACTTT. Translation gives CASSARDRGHYNSPLHF.

Worth noting for this clonotype: A much larger clone sits a single nucleotide away, making a read error possible. V usage is TRBV10-3 and J usage is TRBJ2-1, with TRBD1 matching 8 bases. The J call may be wrong; the DNA end is better matched by TRBJ2-7. Germline CDR1 ENHRY, CDR2 SYGVKD. CDR3 length equals 16 residues. CDR3 coding DNA: TGTGCCATCAGTGAGCGTGACAGGGGATCCTACAATGAGCAGTACTTC. Its translation is CAISERDRGSYNEQYF.

The genes are TRBV19 and TRBJ2-7; tentative D call: TRBD1 (6 bases). The closer fit of TRBJ2-5 to the DNA end suggests the J call may be wrong. Germline CDR1 and CDR2: LNHDA and SQIVND (reference sequence). The CDR3 consists of 12 residues. The CDR3 sequence is CASSLQGETQYF. In DNA, the CDR3 is TGTGCCAGTAGTTTACAGGGTGAGACCCAGTACTTC.

The chain employs TRBV7-2 and TRBJ2-2; no clear D gene. From germline, CDR1 is SGHTA and CDR2 FQGNSA. V was shortened by 0 bases and J by 0 bases, with 5 bases between the two germline ends. The CDR3 has 15 residues. The CDR3 sequence is CASSLATTNTGELFF. The CDR3 DNA reads TGTGCCAGCAGCTTAGCCACAACGAACACCGGGGAGCTGTTTTTT.

The rearrangement joins TRBV20-1 to TRBJ2-1, with a possible D match to TRBD2 (6 bases). The CDR3 is made up of 19 amino acids. The germline gives CDR1 DFQATT, CDR2 SNEGSKA (reference sequence). Trimming pared 5 bases from V and 0 bases from J, leaving 26 bases between. Here the CDR3 reads CSAPAFSGTPLSSYNEQFF. Here the CDR3 DNA reads TGCAGTGCTCCCGCTTTTTCCGGGACTCCCCTCAGCTCCTACAATGAGCAGTTCTTC.

This clonotype was counted many times. The rearrangement uses TRBV4-3 and TRBJ2-5; 14 nucleotides match TRBD2. This CDR3 has 16 residues. Trimming removed 3 bases from V and 0 bases from J; junction bases left unmatched: 0. Germline CDR1 and CDR2: LGHNA and YSLEER. The CDR3: CASSQGLAGDQETQYF. For the CDR3, the DNA is TGCGCCAGCAGCCAGGGACTAGCGGGGGACCAAGAGACCCAGTACTTC.